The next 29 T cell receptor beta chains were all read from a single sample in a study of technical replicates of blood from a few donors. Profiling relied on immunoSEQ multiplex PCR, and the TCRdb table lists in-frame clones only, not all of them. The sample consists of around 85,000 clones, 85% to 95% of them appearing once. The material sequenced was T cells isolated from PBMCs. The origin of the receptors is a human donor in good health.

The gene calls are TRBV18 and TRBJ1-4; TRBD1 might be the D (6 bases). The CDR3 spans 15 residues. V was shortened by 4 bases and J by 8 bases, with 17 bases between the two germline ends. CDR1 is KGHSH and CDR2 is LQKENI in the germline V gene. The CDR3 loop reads CASSLQQGVQEKLFF. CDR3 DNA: TGTGCCAGCTCACTACAACAGGGAGTTCAAGAAAAACTGTTTTTT.

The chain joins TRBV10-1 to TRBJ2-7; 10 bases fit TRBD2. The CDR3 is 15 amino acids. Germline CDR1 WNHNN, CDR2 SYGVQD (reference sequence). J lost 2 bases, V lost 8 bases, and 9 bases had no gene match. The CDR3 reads CASDRTSGPTYEQYF. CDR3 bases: TGCGCCAGCGATCGGACTAGCGGACCAACCTACGAGCAGTACTTC.

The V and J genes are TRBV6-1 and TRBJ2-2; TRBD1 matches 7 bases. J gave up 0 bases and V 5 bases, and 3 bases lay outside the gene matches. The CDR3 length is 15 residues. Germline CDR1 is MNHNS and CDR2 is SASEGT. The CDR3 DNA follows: TGTGCCAGCAGTCGACAGGGAACGAACACCGGGGAGCTGTTTTTT. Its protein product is CASSRQGTNTGELFF.

The CDR3 reads CASSLGGTSTREQYF. For the CDR3, the DNA is TGTGCCAGCAGCTTGGGGGGGACTAGCACCCGCGAGCAGTACTTC. The chain is built from TRBV5-4 and TRBJ2-7, with 9 bases identical to TRBD2. J was trimmed by 6 bases and V by 0 bases; bases with no gene match: 7. The CDR3 is made up of 15 amino acids. Per germline, CDR1 SGHNT and CDR2 YYREEE (reference sequence).

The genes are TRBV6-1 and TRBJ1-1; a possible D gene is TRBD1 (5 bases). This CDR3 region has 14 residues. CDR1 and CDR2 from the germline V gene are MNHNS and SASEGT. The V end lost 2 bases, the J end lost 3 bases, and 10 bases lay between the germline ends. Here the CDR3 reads CASSENQGYTEAFF. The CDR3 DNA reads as TGTGCCAGCAGTGAAAATCAGGGATACACTGAAGCTTTCTTT.

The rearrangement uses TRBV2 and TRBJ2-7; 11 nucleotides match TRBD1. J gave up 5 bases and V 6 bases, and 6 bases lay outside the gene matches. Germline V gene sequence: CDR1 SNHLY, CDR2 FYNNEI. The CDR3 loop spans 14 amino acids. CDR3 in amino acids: CASRDRGRFHEQYF. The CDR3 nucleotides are TGTGCCAGCAGGGACAGGGGGCGCTTCCACGAGCAGTACTTC.

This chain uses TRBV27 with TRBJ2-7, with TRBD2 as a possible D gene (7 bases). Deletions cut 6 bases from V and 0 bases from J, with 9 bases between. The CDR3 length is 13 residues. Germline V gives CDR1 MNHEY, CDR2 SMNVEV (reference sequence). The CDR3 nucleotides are TGTGCCAGCAGAGGGGGGGGCTCCTACGAGCAGTACTTC. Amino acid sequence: CASRGGGSYEQYF.

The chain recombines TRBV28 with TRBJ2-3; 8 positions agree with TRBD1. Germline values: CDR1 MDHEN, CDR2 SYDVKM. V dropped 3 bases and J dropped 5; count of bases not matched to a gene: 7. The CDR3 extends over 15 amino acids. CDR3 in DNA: TGTGCCAGCAGTTTTGCGACAGGGGATCTAGATACGCAGTATTTT. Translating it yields CASSFATGDLDTQYF.

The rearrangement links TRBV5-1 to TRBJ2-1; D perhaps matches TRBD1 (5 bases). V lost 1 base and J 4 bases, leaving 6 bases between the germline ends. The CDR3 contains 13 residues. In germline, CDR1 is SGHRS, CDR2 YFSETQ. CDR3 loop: CASSLRQYNEQFF. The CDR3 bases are TGCGCCAGCAGCTTGAGACAGTACAATGAGCAGTTCTTC.

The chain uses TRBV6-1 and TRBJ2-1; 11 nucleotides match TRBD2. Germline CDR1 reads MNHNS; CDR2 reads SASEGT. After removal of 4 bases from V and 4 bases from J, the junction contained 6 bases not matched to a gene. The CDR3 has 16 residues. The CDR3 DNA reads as TGTGCCAGCAGTGGTGCCGGGACTAGCGGTTACAATGAGCAGTTCTTC. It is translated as CASSGAGTSGYNEQFF.

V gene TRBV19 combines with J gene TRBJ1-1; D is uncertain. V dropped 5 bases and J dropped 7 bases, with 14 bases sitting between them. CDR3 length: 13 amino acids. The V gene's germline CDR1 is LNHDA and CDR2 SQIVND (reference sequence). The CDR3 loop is CASSPGKWVEAFF. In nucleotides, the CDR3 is TGTGCCAGTAGTCCCGGGAAGTGGGTTGAAGCTTTCTTT.

The CDR3 is CASSSGLSYEQYF. In DNA form, the CDR3 reads TGTGCCAGCAGTTCGGGACTCTCCTACGAGCAGTACTTC. J is TRBJ2-7 and V is TRBV27, with D tentatively TRBD2 (6 bases). The germline gives CDR1 MNHEY, CDR2 SMNVEV (reference sequence). This CDR3 is built from 13 residues. The ends were cut back, 4 bases at V and 0 bases at J, with 7 bases in the middle.

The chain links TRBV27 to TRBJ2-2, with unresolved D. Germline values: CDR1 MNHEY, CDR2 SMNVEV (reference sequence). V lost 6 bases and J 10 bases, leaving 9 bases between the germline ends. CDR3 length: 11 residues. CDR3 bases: TGTGCCAGCAGGTCCGCGGAGGAGCTGTTTTTT. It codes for CASRSAEELFF.

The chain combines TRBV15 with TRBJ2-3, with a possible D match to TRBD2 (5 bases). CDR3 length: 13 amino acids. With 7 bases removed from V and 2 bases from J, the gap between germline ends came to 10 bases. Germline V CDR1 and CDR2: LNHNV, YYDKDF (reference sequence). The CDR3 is CATKLANTDTQYF. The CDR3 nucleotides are TGTGCCACCAAGTTAGCGAACACAGATACGCAGTATTTT.

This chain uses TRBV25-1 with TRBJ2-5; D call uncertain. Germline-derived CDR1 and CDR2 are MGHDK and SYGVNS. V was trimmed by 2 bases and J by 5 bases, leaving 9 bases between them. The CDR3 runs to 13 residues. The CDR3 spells CASSEHSPETQYF. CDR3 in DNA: TGTGCCAGCAGTGAACACAGTCCCGAGACCCAGTACTTC.

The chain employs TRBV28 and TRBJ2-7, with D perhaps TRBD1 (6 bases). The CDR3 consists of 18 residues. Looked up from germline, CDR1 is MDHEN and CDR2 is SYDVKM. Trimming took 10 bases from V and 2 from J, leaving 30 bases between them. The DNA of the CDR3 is TGTGCCACCAATACACGCCTCTTACCAAAACAGGGACCCTACGAGCAGTACTTC. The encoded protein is CATNTRLLPKQGPYEQYF.

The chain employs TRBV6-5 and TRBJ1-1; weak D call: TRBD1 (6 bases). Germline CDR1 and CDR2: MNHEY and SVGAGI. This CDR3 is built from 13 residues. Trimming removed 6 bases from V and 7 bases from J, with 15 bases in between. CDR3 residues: CASRVPGTNEAFF. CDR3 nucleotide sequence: TGTGCCAGCAGAGTTCCAGGGACAAATGAAGCTTTCTTT.

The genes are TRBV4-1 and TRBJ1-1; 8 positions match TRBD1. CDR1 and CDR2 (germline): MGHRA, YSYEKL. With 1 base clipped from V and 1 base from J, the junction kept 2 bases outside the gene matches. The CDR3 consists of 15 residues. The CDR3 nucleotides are TGCGCCAGCAGCCAAGGACAGGGGACGAACACTGAAGCTTTCTTT. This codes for CASSQGQGTNTEAFF.

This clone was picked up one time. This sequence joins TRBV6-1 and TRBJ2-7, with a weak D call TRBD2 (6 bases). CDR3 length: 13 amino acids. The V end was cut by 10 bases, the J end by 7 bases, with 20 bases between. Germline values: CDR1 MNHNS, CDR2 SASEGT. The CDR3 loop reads CATAGTSPREQYF. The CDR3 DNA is TGTGCCACGGCAGGTACTAGCCCTCGGGAGCAGTACTTC.

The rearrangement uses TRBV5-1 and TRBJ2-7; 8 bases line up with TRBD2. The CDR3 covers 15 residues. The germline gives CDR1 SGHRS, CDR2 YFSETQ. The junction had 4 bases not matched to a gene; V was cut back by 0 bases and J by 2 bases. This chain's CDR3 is CASSLEGAGAYEQYF. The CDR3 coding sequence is TGCGCCAGCAGCTTGGAAGGAGCGGGAGCCTACGAGCAGTACTTC.

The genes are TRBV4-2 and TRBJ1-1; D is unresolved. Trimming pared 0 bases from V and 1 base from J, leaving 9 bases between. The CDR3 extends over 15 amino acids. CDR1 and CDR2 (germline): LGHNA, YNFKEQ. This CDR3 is CASSQELRSNTEAFF. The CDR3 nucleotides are TGTGCCAGCAGCCAAGAACTTCGTTCGAACACTGAAGCTTTCTTT.

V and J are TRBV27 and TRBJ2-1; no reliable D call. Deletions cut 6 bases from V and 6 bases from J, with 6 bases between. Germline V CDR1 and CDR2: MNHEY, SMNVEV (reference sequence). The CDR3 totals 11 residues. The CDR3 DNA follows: TGTGCCAGCAGCATAGCCAATGAGCAGTTCTTC. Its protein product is CASSIANEQFF.

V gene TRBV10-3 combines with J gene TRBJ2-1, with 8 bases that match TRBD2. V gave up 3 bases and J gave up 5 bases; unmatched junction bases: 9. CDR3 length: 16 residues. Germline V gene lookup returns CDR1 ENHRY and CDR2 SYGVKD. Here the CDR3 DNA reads TGTGCCATCAGTGAAAAACGGGAGGGCCCCAACAATGAGCAGTTCTTC. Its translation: CAISEKREGPNNEQFF.

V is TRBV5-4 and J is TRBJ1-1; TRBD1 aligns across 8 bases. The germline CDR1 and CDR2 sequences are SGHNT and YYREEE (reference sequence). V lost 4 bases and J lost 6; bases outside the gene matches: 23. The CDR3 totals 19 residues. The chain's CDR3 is CASSIFPLNRGSDLSEAFF. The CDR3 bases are TGTGCCAGCAGCATTTTCCCCCTAAACAGGGGGTCAGATTTGTCTGAAGCTTTCTTT.

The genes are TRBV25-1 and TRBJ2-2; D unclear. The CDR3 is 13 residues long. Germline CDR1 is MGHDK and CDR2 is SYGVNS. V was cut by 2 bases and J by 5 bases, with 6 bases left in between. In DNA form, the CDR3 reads TGTGCCAGCAGTGAACGGTCGACCGGGGAGCTGTTTTTT. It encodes CASSERSTGELFF.

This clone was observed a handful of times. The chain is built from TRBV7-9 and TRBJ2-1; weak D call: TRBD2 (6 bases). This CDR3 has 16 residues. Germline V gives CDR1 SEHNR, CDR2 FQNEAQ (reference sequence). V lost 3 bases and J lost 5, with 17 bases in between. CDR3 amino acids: CASSLGTSNVNNEQFF. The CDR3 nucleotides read TGTGCCAGCAGCTTGGGAACTAGCAATGTCAACAATGAGCAGTTCTTC.

Here the CDR3 reads CASSQVGTSGRRDEQFF. DNA for the CDR3: TGCGCCAGCAGCCAAGTCGGGACTAGCGGGAGGAGGGATGAGCAGTTCTTC. The genes are TRBV4-1 and TRBJ2-1; 15 positions agree with TRBD2. Unmatched junction bases numbered 6, after V lost 1 base and J lost 8 bases. Germline CDR1 is MGHRA and CDR2 is YSYEKL. This CDR3 region has 17 residues.

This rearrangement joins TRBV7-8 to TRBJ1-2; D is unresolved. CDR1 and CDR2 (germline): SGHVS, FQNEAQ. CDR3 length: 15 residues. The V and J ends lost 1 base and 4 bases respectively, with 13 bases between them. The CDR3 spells CASSLGIGGGYGYTF. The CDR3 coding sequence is TGTGCCAGCAGCTTAGGGATCGGAGGCGGCTATGGCTACACCTTC.

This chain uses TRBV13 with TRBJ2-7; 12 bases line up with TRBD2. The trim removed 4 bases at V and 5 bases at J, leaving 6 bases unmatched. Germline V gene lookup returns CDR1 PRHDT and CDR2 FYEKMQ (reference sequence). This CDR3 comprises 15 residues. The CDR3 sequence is CASSYGLAGLHEQYF. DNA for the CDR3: TGTGCCAGCAGCTATGGACTAGCGGGGCTTCACGAGCAGTACTTC.